This entry lists 8 T cell receptor beta chains sequenced from one sample in a study of cytotoxic CD8 clonotypes in ibrutinib-treated CLL. Repertoires were generated with immunoSEQ multiplex PCR, while TCRdb's copy carries only in-frame clones and drops some. The table lists hundreds of thousands of clones, around 66% of them singletons. The sample in question was PBMCs, obtained after 36 months of ibrutinib treatment. These receptors were collected from a human donor with chronic lymphocytic leukemia.

The CDR3 DNA is TGTGCCAGCAGCTTAGTGGGGGAGAACTATGGCTACACCTTC. Its translation: CASSLVGENYGYTF. The rearrangement links TRBV7-8 to TRBJ1-2; TRBD1 might be the D (5 bases). The CDR3 has 14 residues. The V and J ends lost 1 base and 2 bases respectively, with 8 bases between them. CDR1 and CDR2 (germline): SGHVS, FQNEAQ.

V and J are TRBV19 and TRBJ2-2; D not resolved. V lost 0 bases, J lost 6 bases, and 5 bases lay in between. Germline values: CDR1 LNHDA, CDR2 SQIVND (reference sequence). This CDR3 region has 13 residues. The CDR3: CASSIDMAGELFF. For the CDR3, the DNA is TGTGCCAGTAGTATAGACATGGCCGGGGAGCTGTTTTTT.

The gene calls are TRBV9 and TRBJ2-7; D assignment may be TRBD1 or TRBD2 (5 bases each). Germline V gene sequence: CDR1 SGDLS, CDR2 YYNGEE. The CDR3 has 15 residues. Trimming stripped 2 bases from V and 7 bases from J, with 19 bases between. Here the CDR3 DNA reads TGTGCCAGCAGCGTCGGGGCCACCCTTTTGGGAGAGCAGTACTTC. As protein: CASSVGATLLGEQYF.

This chain connects TRBV25-1 to TRBJ2-7, with 7 bases lining up with TRBD1. The CDR3 consists of 14 residues. V shed 5 bases, J shed 0 bases, and the junction held 4 bases outside the gene matches. Germline V CDR1 and CDR2: MGHDK, SYGVNS. CDR3 nucleotide sequence: TGTGCCAGCAGTCCGGGACAGCACTCCTACGAGCAGTACTTC. Residues: CASSPGQHSYEQYF.

V is TRBV5-1 and J is TRBJ2-2, with TRBD2 matching 10 bases. Germline CDR1 is SGHRS and CDR2 is YFSETQ. The CDR3 length is 16 residues. The junction had 5 bases not matched to a gene; V was cut back by 0 bases and J by 6 bases. Here the CDR3 reads CASSLVAGGVSGELFF. DNA for the CDR3: TGCGCCAGCAGCTTGGTAGCGGGAGGTGTTTCCGGGGAGCTGTTTTTT.

The chain is built from TRBV11-2 and TRBJ2-3; maybe TRBD1 (6 bases). Germline loops: CDR1 SGHAT, CDR2 FQNNGV. The V gene lost 8 bases and the J gene lost 2 bases, with 11 bases spanning the gap. The CDR3 extends over 13 amino acids. The CDR3, as DNA: TGTGCCAGCCTTGGACAGCTCACAGATACGCAGTATTTT. It yields the protein CASLGQLTDTQYF.

The chain joins TRBV4-1 to TRBJ1-1; tentatively, D is TRBD1 (6 bases). The CDR3 spans 15 residues. Germline lookup yields CDR1 MGHRA and CDR2 YSYEKL. V lost 0 bases, J lost 7 bases, and 15 bases lay in between. The CDR3 coding sequence is TGCGCCAGCAGCCAAGAGGCGCGGAGGGGGAGTGAAGCTTTCTTT. It specifies CASSQEARRGSEAFF.

The rearrangement joins TRBV14 to TRBJ1-2; no reliable D call. Trimming took off 6 bases at V and 2 bases at J, with 7 bases between the two ends. Germline V lookup: CDR1 SGHDN, CDR2 FVKESK. The CDR3 sequence is 12 residues long. The CDR3 DNA follows: TGTGCCAGCAGTGGACCGAACTATGGCTACACCTTC. Translating it yields CASSGPNYGYTF.